The 7 T cell receptor beta chains below come from one sample, sequenced in a study of blood T cell repertoires in COVID-19. Produced via immunoSEQ multiplex PCR; TCRdb's table is partial and in-frame only. The sample includes almost 250,000 clones, about 89% of them seen just once. Input material: peripheral blood. The receptors here all came from a woman in her fifties or sixties who had recovered from COVID-19.

The rearrangement links TRBV20-1 to TRBJ2-7, with 9 bases aligning to TRBD1. The germline V gene has CDR1 DFQATT and CDR2 SNEGSKA (reference sequence). V lost 3 bases and J lost 4; bases outside the gene matches: 7. The CDR3 extends over 14 amino acids. The CDR3 loop reads CSASAPGQGYEQYF. The CDR3 bases are TGCAGTGCTAGTGCCCCGGGACAGGGTTACGAGCAGTACTTC.

The chain is built from TRBV6-1 and TRBJ2-3, with D tentatively TRBD2 (7 bases). CDR1 MNHNS and CDR2 SASEGT come from the germline V gene. The V gene lost 8 bases and the J gene lost 1 base, with 16 bases spanning the gap. The CDR3 length is 15 residues. The CDR3 DNA reads TGTGCCAGCCGCCGGGGGGCTTTCCGCACAGATACGCAGTATTTT. Translated: CASRRGAFRTDTQYF.

This clone has at least ten counts. The chain combines TRBV6-2 or TRBV6-3 with TRBJ2-3, with 12 nucleotides matching TRBD2. This CDR3 is built from 15 residues. The V segment lost 5 bases and the J segment 7 bases; nucleotides outside the gene matches: 7. Germline lookup yields CDR1 MNHEY and CDR2 SVGEGT. This CDR3 reads CASSALAGGRNTQYF. The CDR3 region has the DNA TGTGCCAGCAGTGCGCTAGCGGGGGGGCGGAATACGCAGTATTTT.

The gene calls are TRBV5-1 and TRBJ2-7; possible D gene TRBD1, 6 bases. This CDR3 region has 17 residues. The V end lost 0 bases, the J end lost 1 base, and 17 bases lay between the germline ends. Germline V gene data show CDR1 as SGHRS and CDR2 as YFSETQ. The DNA of the CDR3 is TGCGCCAGCAGCTTGGCCCAGAGCACAGGGATTTCCTACGAGCAGTACTTC. It is translated as CASSLAQSTGISYEQYF.

CDR3 amino acids: CASSLGASSGNTIYF. Written as DNA, the CDR3 is TGTGCCAGCAGCTTAGGTGCCAGCTCTGGAAACACCATATATTTT. The chain has TRBV7-2 and TRBJ1-3, with D uncertain. Germline lookup yields CDR1 SGHTA and CDR2 FQGNSA. The CDR3 consists of 15 residues. V gave up 1 base and J gave up 0 bases, with 7 bases separating them.

V gene TRBV5-1 combines with J gene TRBJ1-2; 8 bases align to TRBD1. This CDR3 is built from 14 residues. Germline assignment: CDR1 SGHRS and CDR2 YFSETQ. The V gene end was trimmed by 4 bases and the J gene end by 4 bases; junction bases not matched to a gene: 6. CDR3 bases: TGCGCCAGCAGCCAGGACAGGGAAGCCTATGGCTACACCTTC. Translation: CASSQDREAYGYTF.

This chain uses TRBV28 with TRBJ1-4; 8 nucleotides agree with TRBD1. This CDR3 contains 18 residues. V lost 6 bases and J lost 3; bases outside the gene matches: 15. Germline-derived CDR1 and CDR2 are MDHEN and SYDVKM. The CDR3 loop reads CASSLPGQETGANEKLFF. CDR3 nucleotides: TGTGCCAGCAGCCTCCCGGGACAGGAGACAGGGGCTAATGAAAAACTGTTTTTT.